The 25 T cell receptor beta chains in this list originate from one sample, sequenced in a study of blood T cells in healthy people across ages. It was with a sample-barcoded 5' primer and a J-beta primer mix that a second PCR of roughly 7 to 12 cycles was run. MiXCR, applied by TCRdb to the 5' RACE reads, yields one record per CDR3 protein. The table records 1.5 million to 2 million distinct CDR3 sequences, roughly 49% of them present only once. The sample comprised blood. The source of these receptors is a woman in her 40s in good health.

This clonotype appeared many times. The J gene is TRBJ2-1, the V gene TRBV9; 8 bases match TRBD2. V dropped 0 bases and J dropped 9; count of bases not matched to a gene: 8. Germline loops: CDR1 SGDLS, CDR2 YYNGEE. This CDR3 contains 15 residues. CDR3 in DNA: TGTGCCAGCAGCGTAGCGTCTAGCGGGCGGGGTGAGCAGTTCTTC. It translates to CASSVASSGRGEQFF. The variable domain in full, completed from reference TRBV9 and TRBJ2-1, reads DSGVTQTPKHLITATGQRVTLRCSPRSGDLSVYWYQQSLDQGLQFLIQYYNGEERAKGNILERFSAQQFPDLHSELNLSSLELGDSALYFCASSVASSGRGEQFFGPGTRLTVL.

This rearrangement joins TRBV29-1 to TRBJ2-3, with a tentative D call TRBD2 (5 bases). V gave up 3 bases and J gave up 1 base, with 14 bases separating them. CDR1 is SQVTM and CDR2 is ANQGSEA in the germline V gene. This CDR3 region has 15 residues. This CDR3 reads CSVDARGEGTDTQYF. In nucleotides, the CDR3 is TGCAGCGTTGATGCCCGGGGTGAGGGCACAGATACGCAGTATTTT.

The gene calls are TRBV5-1 and TRBJ2-1, with D perhaps matching TRBD2 (6 bases). Trimming pared 4 bases from V and 8 bases from J, leaving 16 bases between. Per the germline V gene, CDR1 is SGHRS and CDR2 is YFSETQ. CDR3 length: 14 residues. CDR3 sequence: CASSPGTLFHEQFF. The CDR3 DNA reads TGCGCCAGCAGCCCAGGGACTCTCTTCCATGAGCAGTTCTTC.

J is TRBJ2-1 and V is TRBV7-2; possible D gene TRBD2, 6 bases. The CDR3 loop spans 12 amino acids. V was shortened by 7 bases and J by 8 bases, with 12 bases between the two germline ends. Germline CDR1 and CDR2: SGHTA and FQGNSA. The CDR3 DNA sequence: TGTGCCAGCACCACCTCTAGCGATGAGCAGTTCTTC. The encoded protein is CASTTSSDEQFF.

This chain's CDR3 is CASSLGSTGRRQYF. Here the CDR3 DNA reads TGTGCCAGCAGCTTAGGAAGTACAGGGCGTCGACAGTATTTT. The J gene is TRBJ2-3, the V gene TRBV11-2; D may be TRBD1 (6 bases). V gave up 1 base and J gave up 12 bases, with 17 bases separating them. Germline loops: CDR1 SGHAT, CDR2 FQNNGV. The CDR3 is 14 residues long.

The V gene is TRBV5-1, the J gene TRBJ2-7; 14 positions agree with TRBD2. With 3 bases clipped from V and 0 bases from J, the junction kept 5 bases outside the gene matches. Germline CDR1 is SGHRS and CDR2 is YFSETQ. This CDR3 has 17 residues. The CDR3 sequence is CASSSGLAGGYSYEQYF. For the CDR3, the DNA is TGCGCCAGCAGCTCCGGACTAGCGGGGGGCTACTCCTACGAGCAGTACTTC.

This clonotype was observed a few times. The V call is TRBV6-2 or TRBV6-3, the J call TRBJ1-2; D not resolved. There are 15 residues in the CDR3. CDR1 is MNHEY and CDR2 is SVGEGT in the germline V gene. Trimming removed 10 bases from V and 3 bases from J, with 21 bases in between. CDR3 protein: CATFREGRRYYGYTF. The CDR3, as DNA: TGTGCCACCTTCCGGGAGGGAAGACGATACTATGGCTACACCTTC.

As regards this clonotype: Since no conserved phenylalanine or tryptophan closes the CDR3, a read error is the likely cause. The limits of the CDR3 on the DNA are not certain, so only TCRdb's listed CDR3 is given. The chain uses TRBV21-1 and TRBJ2-5; TRBD1, the table's D call, was not compared with the DNA. TRBV21-1 is a recognized pseudogene. With termini counted, the CDR3 has 15 amino acids. The CDR3 is CASSKGSGRQETQYY.

The chain combines TRBV7-2 with TRBJ2-1; 8 positions agree with TRBD1. The CDR3 spans 15 residues. CDR1 and CDR2 (germline): SGHTA, FQGNSA. Trimming removed 3 bases from V and 2 bases from J; junction bases left unmatched: 3. DNA for the CDR3: TGTGCCAGCAGCTTGATACAGGGGGCCTACAATGAGCAGTTCTTC. Its translation: CASSLIQGAYNEQFF.

This chain's CDR3 is CASSYLQGDYEQYF. CDR3 nucleotides: TGTGCCAGCAGCTACCTCCAGGGGGACTACGAGCAGTACTTC. J is TRBJ2-7 and V is TRBV7-9; TRBD1 aligns across 7 bases. The CDR3 sequence is 14 residues long. Germline values: CDR1 SEHNR, CDR2 FQNEAQ (reference sequence). The ends lost 4 bases at V and 3 bases at J; junction bases unmatched: 6.

This clonotype was observed a handful of times. This chain links TRBV4-1 with TRBJ2-5; D is unclear. The CDR3 has 15 residues. Germline-derived CDR1 and CDR2 are MGHRA and YSYEKL. The germline V and J ends were trimmed by 4 bases and 0 bases, with 12 bases remaining between them. Here the CDR3 DNA reads TGCGCCAGCAGCCCACGGAGAAGGTACCAAGAGACCCAGTACTTC. Amino acids: CASSPRRRYQETQYF.

The chain employs TRBV6-1 and TRBJ1-2; TRBD1 matches 11 bases. V lost 7 bases and J lost 3; bases outside the gene matches: 4. From germline, CDR1 is MNHNS and CDR2 SASEGT. This CDR3 is built from 14 residues. CDR3 sequence reads: CASTRDRGYYGYTF. Here the CDR3 DNA reads TGTGCCAGCACCAGGGACAGGGGGTACTATGGCTACACCTTC.

The chain is built from TRBV28 and TRBJ2-7, with 8 bases identical to TRBD1. This CDR3 contains 13 residues. CDR1 and CDR2 (germline): MDHEN, SYDVKM. J was trimmed by 4 bases and V by 7 bases; bases with no gene match: 6. The CDR3 is CASTSTGVYEQYF. In DNA, the CDR3 is TGTGCCAGCACCTCGACAGGGGTATACGAGCAGTACTTC.

The genes are TRBV29-1 and TRBJ2-5, with 9 bases lining up with TRBD2. CDR3 length equals 14 residues. Trimming at V came to 3 bases and at J to 4 bases, leaving 6 bases not matched to a gene. CDR1 is SQVTM, CDR2 ANQGSEA, per germline. As DNA, the CDR3 is TGCAGCGTTGATGGGCTAGCGGGGTTAGAGACCCAGTACTTC. As protein: CSVDGLAGLETQYF.

This clonotype has a single count. The chain is built from TRBV6-2 or TRBV6-3 and TRBJ1-5; D is ambiguous. Per germline, CDR1 MNHEY and CDR2 SVGEGT. Trimming took 0 bases from V and 6 from J, leaving 12 bases between them. This CDR3 is 15 amino acids long. In DNA, the CDR3 is TGTGCCAGCAGTTACTCGAACTCCGCGGGTCAGCCCCAGCATTTT. This translates into CASSYSNSAGQPQHF.

With regard to this clonotype: One end of the junction varies from germline; a read error may be responsible. The rearrangement joins TRBV20-1 to TRBJ2-1, with 15 bases aligning to TRBD2. The CDR3 totals 18 residues. CDR1 and CDR2 from the germline V gene are DFQATT and SNEGSKA (reference sequence). CDR3 loop: CSVRPGLAGGRSYNEQFF. For the CDR3, the DNA is TGCAGTGTTAGACCGGGACTAGCGGGGGGACGCTCCTACAATGAGCAGTTCTTC.

V usage is TRBV6-6 and J usage is TRBJ2-7; D is possibly TRBD1 or TRBD2 (7 bases each). The V gene lost 7 bases and the J gene lost 1 base, with 20 bases spanning the gap. Germline V gives CDR1 MNHNY, CDR2 SVGAGI (reference sequence). The CDR3 contains 16 residues. CDR3 residues: CASKPRGDSSSYEQYF. In nucleotides, the CDR3 is TGTGCCAGCAAACCACGGGGGGACAGTTCATCCTACGAGCAGTACTTC.

The chain recombines TRBV20-1 with TRBJ2-3; tentative D call: TRBD1 (6 bases). Deletions cut 6 bases from V and 3 bases from J, with 7 bases between. In germline, CDR1 is DFQATT, CDR2 SNEGSKA (reference sequence). The CDR3 covers 11 residues. The CDR3 DNA reads TGCAGTGCGGACAGAACAGATACGCAGTATTTT. This translates into CSADRTDTQYF.

The chain is built from TRBV29-1 and TRBJ2-1; the match to TRBD2 covers 7 bases. Losses at the gene ends were 6 bases for V and 0 bases for J; bases not matched to a gene: 8. The germline V gene encodes CDR1 SQVTM and CDR2 ANQGSEA. The CDR3 has 15 amino acids. The CDR3 DNA sequence: TGCAGCGTCGCACCGGGGGGTAGCTCCTACAATGAGCAGTTCTTC. Protein sequence: CSVAPGGSSYNEQFF.

This clonotype showed up just a few times. V gene TRBV11-2 combines with J gene TRBJ2-5; 11 bases are shared with TRBD1. The closer fit of TRBJ2-7 to the DNA end suggests the J call may be wrong. The germline V gene has CDR1 SGHAT and CDR2 FQNNGV. The CDR3 loop spans 15 amino acids. The CDR3 spells CASSRSGTGGVEQYF. DNA for the CDR3: TGTGCCAGCAGCCGTTCCGGGACAGGGGGAGTCGAGCAGTACTTC.

This clonotype was seen only a few times. J is TRBJ1-2 and V is TRBV7-9; TRBD1 might be the D (5 bases). Germline V lookup: CDR1 SEHNR, CDR2 FQNEAQ (reference sequence). Trimming shortened V by 4 bases and J by 6 bases, and 12 bases separated the two germline ends. The CDR3 extends over 13 amino acids. CDR3 loop: CASSWGSGDGYTF. For the CDR3, the DNA is TGTGCCAGCAGCTGGGGCTCGGGGGATGGCTACACCTTC.

The gene calls are TRBV6-1 and TRBJ1-2, with D unresolved. Germline V gene lookup returns CDR1 MNHNS and CDR2 SASEGT. This CDR3 contains 12 residues. The V end lost 10 bases, the J end lost 3 bases, and 12 bases lay between the germline ends. CDR3 nucleotide sequence: TGTGCCACTGAAGCAGGAGACTATGGCTACACCTTC. It encodes CATEAGDYGYTF.

The chain links TRBV27 to TRBJ2-5; a weak D match, TRBD2 (6 bases). The CDR3 is 16 amino acids. The V and J ends lost 3 bases and 5 bases respectively, with 19 bases between them. In germline, CDR1 is MNHEY, CDR2 SMNVEV (reference sequence). CDR3 sequence (DNA): TGTGCCAGCAGTTTTTCCGGCATGGGGGGTAGGGAGACCCAGTACTTC. Translating gives CASSFSGMGGRETQYF.

The chain carries TRBV20-1 and TRBJ1-2; TRBD1 is a possible D gene (6 bases). The CDR3 is 14 amino acids. V dropped 5 bases and J dropped 3 bases, with 16 bases sitting between them. Germline V gene lookup returns CDR1 DFQATT and CDR2 SNEGSKA (reference sequence). The DNA for the CDR3 is TGCAGTGCTGAGAAGGGGGGCTTCGACTATGGCTACACCTTC. This encodes CSAEKGGFDYGYTF.

J is TRBJ1-2 and V is TRBV20-1; 10 bases agree with TRBD1. The junction had 10 bases not matched to a gene; V was cut back by 5 bases and J by 4 bases. Germline loops: CDR1 DFQATT, CDR2 SNEGSKA (reference sequence). CDR3 size: 15 residues. The CDR3 protein is CSARKPGQGPYGYTF. DNA of the CDR3: TGCAGTGCTCGGAAGCCGGGACAGGGGCCCTATGGCTACACCTTC.